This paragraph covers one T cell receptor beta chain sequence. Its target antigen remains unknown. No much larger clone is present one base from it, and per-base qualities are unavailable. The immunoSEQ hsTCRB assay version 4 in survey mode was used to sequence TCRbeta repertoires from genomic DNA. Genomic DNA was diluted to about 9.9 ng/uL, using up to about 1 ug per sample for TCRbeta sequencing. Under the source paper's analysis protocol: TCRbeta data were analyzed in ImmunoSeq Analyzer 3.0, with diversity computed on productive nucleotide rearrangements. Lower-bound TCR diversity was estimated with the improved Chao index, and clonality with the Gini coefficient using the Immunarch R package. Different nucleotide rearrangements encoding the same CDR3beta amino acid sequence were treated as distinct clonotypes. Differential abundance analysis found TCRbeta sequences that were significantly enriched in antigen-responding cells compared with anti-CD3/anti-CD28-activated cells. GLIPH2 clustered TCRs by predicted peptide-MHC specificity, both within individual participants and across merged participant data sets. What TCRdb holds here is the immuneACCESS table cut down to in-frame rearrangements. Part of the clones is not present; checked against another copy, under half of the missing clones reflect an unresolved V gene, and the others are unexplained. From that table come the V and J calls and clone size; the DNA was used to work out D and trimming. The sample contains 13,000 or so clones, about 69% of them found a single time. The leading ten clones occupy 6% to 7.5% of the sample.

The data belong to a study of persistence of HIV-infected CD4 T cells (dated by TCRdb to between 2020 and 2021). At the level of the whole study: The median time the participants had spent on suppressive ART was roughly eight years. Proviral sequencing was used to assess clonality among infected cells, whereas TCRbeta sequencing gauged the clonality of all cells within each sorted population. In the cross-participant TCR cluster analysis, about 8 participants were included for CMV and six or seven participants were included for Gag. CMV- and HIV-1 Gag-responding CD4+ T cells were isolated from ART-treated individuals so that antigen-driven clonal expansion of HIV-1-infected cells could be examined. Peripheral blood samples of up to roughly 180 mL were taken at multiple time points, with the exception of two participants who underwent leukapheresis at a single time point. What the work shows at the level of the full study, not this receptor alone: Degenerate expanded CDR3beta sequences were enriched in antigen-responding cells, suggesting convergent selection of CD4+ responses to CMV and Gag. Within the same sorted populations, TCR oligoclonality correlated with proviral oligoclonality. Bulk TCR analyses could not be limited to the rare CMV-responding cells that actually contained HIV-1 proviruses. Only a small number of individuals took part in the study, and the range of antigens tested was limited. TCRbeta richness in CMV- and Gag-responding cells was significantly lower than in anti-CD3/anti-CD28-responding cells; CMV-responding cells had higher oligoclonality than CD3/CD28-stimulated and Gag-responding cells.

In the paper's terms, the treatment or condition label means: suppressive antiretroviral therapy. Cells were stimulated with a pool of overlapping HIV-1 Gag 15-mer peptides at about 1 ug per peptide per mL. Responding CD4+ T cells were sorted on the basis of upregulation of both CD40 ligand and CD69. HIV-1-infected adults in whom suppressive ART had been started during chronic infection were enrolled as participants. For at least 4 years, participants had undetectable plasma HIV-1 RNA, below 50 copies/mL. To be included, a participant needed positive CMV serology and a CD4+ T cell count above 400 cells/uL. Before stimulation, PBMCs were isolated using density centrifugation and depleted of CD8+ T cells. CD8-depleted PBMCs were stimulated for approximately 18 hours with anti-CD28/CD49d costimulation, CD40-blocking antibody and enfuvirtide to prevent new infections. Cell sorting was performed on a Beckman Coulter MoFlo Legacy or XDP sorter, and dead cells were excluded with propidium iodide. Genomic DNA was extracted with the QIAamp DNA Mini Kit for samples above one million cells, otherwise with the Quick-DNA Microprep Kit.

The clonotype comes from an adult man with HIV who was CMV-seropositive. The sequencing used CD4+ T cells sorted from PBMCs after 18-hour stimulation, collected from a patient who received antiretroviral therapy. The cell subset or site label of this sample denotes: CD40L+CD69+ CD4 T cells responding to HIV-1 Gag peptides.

In nucleotides, the sequence is TGTGCCATCAACCTGGGGCAGGGGGCTGACGAGCAGTACTTC. It codes for CAINLGQGADEQYF. The chain is assembled from TRBV10-3 and TRBJ2-7; 8 nucleotides in the junction match TRBD1. V is pruned by 7 bases and J by 5 bases, leaving 10 bases of the junction without a gene match. Measured from the cysteine to the phenylalanine, the CDR3 is 14 residues long. Only CDR3 DNA is held: 42 bases, read in frame from base 1. The germline V gene encodes CDR1 ENHRY and CDR2 SYGVKD.